This TCR beta chain was sequenced during a study of neoadjuvant anti-PD-1 for oral cavity cancer. TCRdb keeps only in-frame clones here, not all; method: immunoSEQ multiplex PCR. The sample holds about 14,000 clones, 66% seen once. Sequencing was performed on PBMCs, taken before nivolumab (anti-PD-1) treatment. This receptor was identified in a person aged 35-79 years with oral cavity squamous cell carcinoma.

The CDR3 nucleotides read TGCGCCAGCAGCTTGGTGGGGGGGAACACTGAAGCTTTCTTT. Translated, it gives CASSLVGGNTEAFF. The rearrangement joins TRBV5-1 to TRBJ1-1, with a tentative D call TRBD1 (5 bases). Deletions cut 0 bases from V and 1 base from J, with 7 bases between. There are 14 residues in the CDR3. Germline V gene lookup returns CDR1 SGHRS and CDR2 YFSETQ.